The next 4 T cell receptor beta chains were all read from a single sample in a study of Ad26.COV2.S vaccination and SARS-CoV-2 variants. Generated by immunoSEQ multiplex PCR, the TCRdb table keeps only in-frame clones and is missing some. The table records around 300,000 clones, roughly 88% of them present only once. Treatment indicated: some 20 received Ad26.COV2.S at low or high dose, single or two shots; roughly five received placebo; per-sample allocation not given. It was on day 63 after the first vaccine or placebo injection that samples were taken. The sample was peripheral blood, taken in a trial of Ad26.COV2.S vaccine versus placebo. The source of these receptors is a person aged 18 to 65 who received the Ad26.COV2.S COVID-19 vaccine or a placebo.

J is TRBJ1-5 and V is TRBV4-2, with a tentative D call TRBD1 (5 bases). Germline V gene lookup returns CDR1 LGHNA and CDR2 YNFKEQ. V dropped 0 bases and J dropped 7 bases, with 13 bases sitting between them. The CDR3 length is 15 residues. This CDR3 is CASSQDEGVRQPQHF. The CDR3 bases are TGTGCCAGCAGCCAAGATGAAGGGGTTCGGCAGCCCCAGCATTTT.

The V gene is TRBV14, the J gene TRBJ1-1, with D hard to call. V lost 0 bases and J 3 bases, leaving 5 bases between the germline ends. The V gene's germline CDR1 is SGHDN and CDR2 FVKESK. The CDR3 extends over 13 amino acids. CDR3 nucleotides: TGTGCCAGCAGCCAAGACATCTACACTGAAGCTTTCTTT. Protein: CASSQDIYTEAFF.

This sequence joins TRBV6-1 and TRBJ1-2; D is ambiguous. CDR3 size: 13 residues. The germline gives CDR1 MNHNS, CDR2 SASEGT. The germline V and J ends were trimmed by 0 bases and 8 bases, with 10 bases remaining between them. As DNA, the CDR3 is TGTGCCAGCAGTGAAGCGCTTGGTCCCGGCTACACCTTC. Translated: CASSEALGPGYTF.

The chain links TRBV7-2 to TRBJ1-2; 8 bases line up with TRBD1. With 5 bases clipped from V and 6 bases from J, the junction kept 8 bases outside the gene matches. The CDR3 sequence is 14 residues long. Germline lookup yields CDR1 SGHTA and CDR2 FQGNSA. CDR3 coding DNA: TGTGCCAGCAGCCCCCCCAGGGGGCGGGATGGCTACACCTTC. Its protein product is CASSPPRGRDGYTF.